Listed below are T cell receptor beta chains from one sample, sequenced in a study of naive and memory T cell subsets. Via MiXCR, TCRdb re-called the UMI-ligation and nested PCR reads, giving one row per CDR3 protein. This table has about 26,000 distinct CDR3 sequences, 4% to 6.5% appearing once. Input material: blood. These receptors originate from an adult in good health. CDR3s include the opening cysteine and the closing phenylalanine or tryptophan. Each record gives: V gene, clone size, D gene, J gene, CDR3 protein, CDR3 DNA. A D gene is named only where the DNA matches it firmly. Expanded clones are given a class, and other clones once, few, many or no size at all.

TRBV28	.	.	TRBJ1-5	CASLDSGWNQPQHF	TGTGCCAGCCTAGACAGCGGTTGGAATCAGCCCCAGCATTTT
TRBV6-6	many	TRBD2	TRBJ2-3	CASTSGSTADTQYF	TGTGCCAGTACTAGCGGGAGTACCGCAGATACGCAGTATTTT
TRBV30	many	TRBD1	TRBJ1-1	CAWSVPRGGLENTEAFF	TGTGCCTGGAGTGTACCCAGGGGGGGGCTCGAAAACACTGAAGCTTTCTTT
TRBV6-6	many	TRBD1	TRBJ2-1	CASSQQGPEQFF	TGTGCCAGCAGTCAACAGGGGCCCGAGCAGTTCTTC
TRBV9	few	.	TRBJ2-1	CASSVGSGSYNEQFF	TGTGCCAGCAGCGTAGGCAGCGGTTCCTACAATGAGCAGTTCTTC
TRBV14	many	TRBD2	TRBJ2-1	CASSKGLAGGLELNEQFF	TGTGCCAGCAGCAAGGGACTAGCGGGAGGGTTGGAGTTGAATGAGCAGTTCTTC
TRBV6-6	many	.	TRBJ2-6	CASSPGEVTGANVLTF	TGTGCCAGCAGTCCGGGGGAAGTAACTGGGGCCAACGTCCTGACTTTC
TRBV29-1	many	TRBD1	TRBJ2-3	CSVDPRDSSTDTQYF	TGCAGCGTTGACCCCCGGGACAGTTCCACAGATACGCAGTATTTT
TRBV6-5	many	TRBD2	TRBJ2-1	CASTPGRASYNEQFF	TGTGCCAGCACCCCAGGGAGGGCCTCCTACAATGAGCAGTTCTTC
TRBV29-1	medium-sized	TRBD1	TRBJ1-1	CSVESDRVPNTEAFF	TGCAGCGTTGAATCGGACAGGGTCCCGAACACTGAAGCTTTCTTT
TRBV7-2	many	.	TRBJ2-4	CASSLNEGDIQYF	TGTGCCAGCAGCCTTAATGAGGGTGACATTCAGTACTTC
TRBV7-2	many	.	TRBJ2-3	CASSLEGGYADTQYF	TGTGCCAGCAGCTTAGAAGGAGGGTACGCAGATACGCAGTATTTT
TRBV7-2	.	.	TRBJ1-2	CASSQFIPRDHGYTF	TGTGCCAGCAGCCAATTTATTCCTAGGGACCATGGCTACACCTTC
TRBV5-1	many	TRBD1	TRBJ2-6	CASSSTRAPGTGGSGANVLTF	TGCGCCAGCAGCTCTACGAGAGCCCCCGGGACAGGGGGCTCTGGGGCCAACGTCCTGACTTTC
TRBV30	many	.	TRBJ1-2	CAWRTPGQGLSRGYTF	TGTGCCTGGAGGACCCCGGGACAAGGACTTTCTCGAGGCTACACCTTC
TRBV21-1	few	.	TRBJ1-1	CASSSRFGTEAFF	TGTGCCAGCAGCTCCCGGTTCGGCACTGAAGCTTTCTTT
TRBV11-1	many	.	TRBJ1-3	CASTPIEASSGNTIYF	TGTGCCAGCACCCCTATTGAGGCAAGCTCTGGAAACACCATATATTTT
TRBV4-3	few	TRBD2	TRBJ2-7	CASSQDRVGGRAGYEQYF	TGCGCCAGCAGCCAAGATCGAGTCGGCGGGAGGGCCGGCTACGAGCAGTACTTC
TRBV7-3	many	TRBD2	TRBJ2-2	CASSLTSGANTGELFF	TGTGCCAGCAGCTTGACTAGCGGGGCGAACACCGGGGAGCTGTTTTTT
TRBV19	.	TRBD2	TRBJ2-1	CASSISGLASSGRSYEQFF	TGTGCCAGTAGTATATCTGGCTTGGCGTCTAGCGGGAGGAGTTATGAGCAGTTCTTC
TRBV25-1	many	TRBD1	TRBJ2-1	CASSAKPGQGANEQFF	TGTGCCAGCAGTGCGAAGCCGGGACAGGGGGCGAATGAGCAGTTCTTC
TRBV6-5	many	TRBD1	TRBJ2-1	CASSPDRRNHNEQFF	TGTGCCAGCAGTCCGGACAGGCGAAACCACAATGAGCAGTTCTTC
TRBV7-8	.	TRBD2	TRBJ2-3	CASSLLGLAGVEQYF	TGTGCCAGCAGCTTATTGGGACTAGCGGGAGTGGAGCAGTATTTT
TRBV20-1	many	TRBD2	TRBJ2-1	CSASRGGRVAHNEQFF	TGCAGTGCTTCTAGAGGCGGGAGAGTCGCGCACAATGAGCAGTTCTTC
TRBV7-2	many	.	TRBJ2-3	CASSFPLGGRGPSDTQYF	TGTGCCAGCAGCTTCCCACTTGGGGGCAGGGGCCCCTCAGATACGCAGTATTTT
TRBV4-3	many	.	TRBJ2-3	CASSQDWGSTDTQYF	TGCGCCAGCAGCCAAGATTGGGGAAGCACAGATACGCAGTATTTT
TRBV5-6	many	.	TRBJ1-1	CASSSFVEGLNTEAFF	TGTGCCAGCAGCTCCTTTGTTGAGGGACTGAACACTGAAGCTTTCTTT
TRBV7-2	medium-sized	.	TRBJ2-1	CASSRNRGVINEQFF	TGTGCCAGCAGCCGAAACCGAGGGGTTATCAATGAGCAGTTCTTC